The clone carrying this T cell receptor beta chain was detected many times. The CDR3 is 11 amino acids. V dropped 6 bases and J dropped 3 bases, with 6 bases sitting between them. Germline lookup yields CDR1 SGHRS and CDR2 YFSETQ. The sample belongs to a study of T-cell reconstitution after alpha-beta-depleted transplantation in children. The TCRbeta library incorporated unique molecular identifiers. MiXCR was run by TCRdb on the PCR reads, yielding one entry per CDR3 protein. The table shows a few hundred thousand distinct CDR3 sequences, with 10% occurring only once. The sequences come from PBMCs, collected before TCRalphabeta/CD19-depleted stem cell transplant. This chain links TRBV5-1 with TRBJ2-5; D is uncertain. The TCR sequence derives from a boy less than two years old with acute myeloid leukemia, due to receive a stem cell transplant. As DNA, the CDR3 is TGCGCCAGCAAGGTTGAAGAGACCCAGTACTTC. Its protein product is CASKVEETQYF.